These 22 T cell receptor beta chains share one sample of origin, sequenced in a study of blood T cell repertoires in COVID-19. The repertoire was sequenced with immunoSEQ multiplex PCR; TCRdb's copy has only in-frame clones and lacks some. This sample has over 250,000 clones, with approximately 86% found just once. Sequenced input: peripheral blood. All receptors derive from a woman in her 70s with COVID-19, enrolled during active disease.

This clone was observed once. The chain joins TRBV4-1 to TRBJ1-4; D is undetermined. This CDR3 is built from 15 residues. Per germline, CDR1 MGHRA and CDR2 YSYEKL. The V gene lost 3 bases and the J gene lost 2 bases, with 10 bases spanning the gap. The CDR3 DNA follows: TGCGCCAGCAGCCACCGAGTCCCGACTAATGAAAAACTGTTTTTT. The encoded protein is CASSHRVPTNEKLFF.

The chain couples TRBV10-3 to TRBJ1-4; TRBD1 might be the D (5 bases). This CDR3 contains 14 residues. Trimming removed 2 bases at V and 5 bases at J, with 9 bases between. Germline V gives CDR1 ENHRY, CDR2 SYGVKD. CDR3 DNA: TGTGCCATCAGTGAGGACAGTTTAAATGAAAAACTGTTTTTT. It translates to CAISEDSLNEKLFF.

This clone was found a few times. V usage is TRBV19 and J usage is TRBJ1-5; D is undetermined. This CDR3 is 17 amino acids long. V lost 7 bases and J lost 2, with 21 bases in between. The germline CDR1 and CDR2 sequences are LNHDA and SQIVND (reference sequence). CDR3 in amino acids: CASNTLYGWRGNQPQHF. The CDR3 region has the DNA TGTGCCAGTAACACGCTTTATGGCTGGCGGGGCAATCAGCCCCAGCATTTT. Complete variable domain (other parts from reference TRBV19 and TRBJ1-5): DGGITQSPKYLFRKEGQNVTLSCEQNLNHDAMYWYRQDPGQGLRLIYYSQIVNDFQKGDIAEGYSVSREKKESFPLTVTSAQKNPTAFYLCASNTLYGWRGNQPQHFGDGTRLSIL.

The genes are TRBV5-1 and TRBJ1-3; D perhaps matches TRBD1 (5 bases). Trimming took 0 bases from V and 1 from J, leaving 11 bases between them. The germline gives CDR1 SGHRS, CDR2 YFSETQ. The CDR3 runs 16 residues. In nucleotides, the CDR3 is TGCGCCAGCAGCTTGGCCTATACAGGATCTGGAAACACCATATATTTT. Protein: CASSLAYTGSGNTIYF.

This clone was found once. V usage is TRBV5-4 and J usage is TRBJ2-3; 7 bases match TRBD2. The CDR3 totals 14 residues. CDR1 is SGHNT and CDR2 is YYREEE in the germline V gene (reference sequence). The junction had 2 bases not matched to a gene; V was cut back by 0 bases and J by 4 bases. CDR3 DNA: TGTGCCAGCAGCTTGGCTCGGGGGGCAGATACGCAGTATTTT. It translates to CASSLARGADTQYF.

The rearrangement links TRBV3-1 (or the pseudogene TRBV3-2) to TRBJ1-2; possibly TRBD1 for D (6 bases). This CDR3 has 12 residues. Trimming removed 4 bases from V and 10 bases from J, with 13 bases in between. Germline V gene lookup returns CDR1 LGHDT and CDR2 YNNKEL (reference sequence). CDR3: CASSPRGRDYTF. CDR3 DNA: TGTGCCAGCAGCCCGAGGGGGAGAGACTACACCTTC.

This chain joins TRBV18 and TRBJ2-5; the match to TRBD1 covers 10 bases. CDR3 size: 14 residues. Germline lookup yields CDR1 KGHSH and CDR2 LQKENI. V shed 7 bases, J shed 2 bases, and the junction held 4 bases outside the gene matches. The CDR3 DNA reads as TGTGCCAGCTTCTTGGACAGGGGGCAAGAGACCCAGTACTTC. It translates to CASFLDRGQETQYF.

V gene TRBV28 combines with J gene TRBJ2-2; the match to TRBD1 covers 9 bases. Germline trimming cut 2 bases from V and 6 bases from J; bases unmatched to any gene: 10. The V gene's germline CDR1 is MDHEN and CDR2 SYDVKM. The CDR3 consists of 17 residues. This CDR3 reads CASSLLGTGNRAGELFF. CDR3 DNA sequence: TGTGCCAGCAGTTTACTTGGGACAGGGAATCGGGCCGGGGAGCTGTTTTTT.

The rearrangement uses TRBV28 and TRBJ2-5; 7 nucleotides line up with TRBD1. From germline, CDR1 is MDHEN and CDR2 SYDVKM. V lost 10 bases and J lost 1; bases outside the gene matches: 6. The CDR3 consists of 13 residues. The CDR3 nucleotides read TGTGCCACTTTTGACAGGGCCCAAGAGACCCAGTACTTC. It encodes CATFDRAQETQYF.

This clone was detected only a few times. The rearrangement joins TRBV28 to TRBJ1-6; TRBD1 matches at 11 bases. Looked up from germline, CDR1 is MDHEN and CDR2 is SYDVKM. The CDR3 has 15 amino acids. V lost 5 bases and J lost 8; bases outside the gene matches: 5. DNA for the CDR3: TGTGCCAGCAGTCGGACAGGGGGCGGTGATTCACCCCTCCACTTT. Translation: CASSRTGGGDSPLHF.

This clone was counted only a few times. This sequence joins TRBV5-4 and TRBJ2-7; 10 bases agree with TRBD1. The germline V gene has CDR1 SGHNT and CDR2 YYREEE (reference sequence). CDR3 length: 15 amino acids. The ends lost 0 bases at V and 7 bases at J; junction bases unmatched: 7. CDR3 DNA: TGTGCCAGCAGCTTGGACAGGACAGGGGGGTTAGAGCAGTACTTC. As protein: CASSLDRTGGLEQYF.

The CDR3: CASSPGRENEKLFF. The CDR3 DNA is TGCGCCAGCAGCCCAGGTCGGGAAAATGAAAAACTGTTTTTT. This chain links TRBV5-1 with TRBJ1-4; D is ambiguous. V dropped 4 bases and J dropped 5 bases, with 12 bases sitting between them. Germline CDR1 SGHRS, CDR2 YFSETQ. There are 14 residues in the CDR3.

This rearrangement joins TRBV30 to TRBJ2-7, with 8 bases that match TRBD2. Germline V gene data show CDR1 as GTSNPN and CDR2 as SVGIG (reference sequence). The CDR3 has 15 residues. Trimming at V came to 3 bases and at J to 5 bases, leaving 12 bases not matched to a gene. The CDR3 DNA reads as TGTGCCTGGAGAGACGTACGGGGGGGGCCGCACGAGCAGTACTTC. This encodes CAWRDVRGGPHEQYF.

V and J are TRBV4-1 and TRBJ1-5; TRBD1 agrees at 10 bases. The CDR3 is made up of 16 amino acids. Germline loops: CDR1 MGHRA, CDR2 YSYEKL. The ends lost 5 bases at V and 5 bases at J; junction bases unmatched: 9. The CDR3 is CASSDSTGGRDQPQHF. DNA of the CDR3: TGCGCCAGCAGCGATTCGACAGGGGGCCGGGATCAGCCCCAGCATTTT.

V is TRBV7-8 and J is TRBJ1-4; 8 nucleotides line up with TRBD1. V gave up 3 bases and J gave up 8 bases; unmatched junction bases: 8. The CDR3 is 15 amino acids. Per germline, CDR1 SGHVS and CDR2 FQNEAQ. The CDR3 here is CASSFNPGGWEKLFF. CDR3 DNA: TGTGCCAGCAGCTTTAATCCAGGGGGCTGGGAAAAACTGTTTTTT. The whole variable domain, remainder taken from reference TRBV7-8 and TRBJ1-4, is GAGVSQSPRYKVAKRGQDVALRCDPISGHVSLFWYQQALGQGPEFLTYFQNEAQLDKSGLPSDRFFAERPEGSVSTLKIQRTQQEDSAVYLCASSFNPGGWEKLFFGSGTQLSVL.

The chain carries TRBV6-5 and TRBJ1-1; possible D gene TRBD1, 6 bases. The V gene lost 8 bases and the J gene lost 7 bases, with 14 bases spanning the gap. CDR3 length: 12 amino acids. Germline assignment: CDR1 MNHEY and CDR2 SVGAGI. CDR3 in amino acids: CASQRETGEAFF. The CDR3 nucleotides read TGTGCCAGCCAACGCGAGACAGGTGAAGCTTTCTTT.

The V call is TRBV24-1, the J call TRBJ2-6; D is unclear. The CDR3 is 17 amino acids. From germline, CDR1 is KGHDR and CDR2 SFDVKD. The V end was cut by 7 bases, the J end by 0 bases, with 15 bases between. The CDR3 loop is CATSGDRLSSGANVLTF. The CDR3 region has the DNA TGTGCCACCAGCGGTGACCGACTTAGCTCTGGGGCCAACGTCCTGACTTTC.

J is TRBJ1-2 and V is TRBV19, with unresolved D. Germline V gene lookup returns CDR1 LNHDA and CDR2 SQIVND (reference sequence). The CDR3 runs 14 residues. V dropped 3 bases and J dropped 8 bases, with 16 bases sitting between them. The DNA for the CDR3 is TGTGCCAGTAGTATGACCGGGTCTATCGGAGGCTACACCTTC. Translating it yields CASSMTGSIGGYTF.

V usage is TRBV4-1 and J usage is TRBJ2-3; 11 bases match TRBD2. The CDR3 is 18 amino acids. The V segment lost 1 base and the J segment 1 base; nucleotides outside the gene matches: 7. CDR1 is MGHRA and CDR2 is YSYEKL in the germline V gene. The CDR3 DNA reads TGCGCCAGCAGCCAAGGACTAGCGGGGATAATGGGCACAGATACGCAGTATTTT. The encoded protein is CASSQGLAGIMGTDTQYF.

The rearrangement uses TRBV4-2 and TRBJ2-7, with D maybe TRBD2 (6 bases). Trimming pared 0 bases from V and 0 bases from J, leaving 9 bases between. The length of the CDR3 is 15 residues. The germline V gene encodes CDR1 LGHNA and CDR2 YNFKEQ. CDR3 in DNA: TGTGCCAGCAGCCAAGAGGGGACTTTCTCCTACGAGCAGTACTTC. The encoded protein is CASSQEGTFSYEQYF.

The chain uses TRBV12-5 and TRBJ1-1; 10 positions match TRBD1. V lost 2 bases, J lost 7 bases, and 10 bases stayed unmatched. Germline CDR1 LGHNT, CDR2 FRNRAP. The CDR3 has 16 amino acids. The CDR3 DNA is TGTGCTAGTGGTTTGCCCGGGACAGGGGCCACCGATGAAGCTTTCTTT. It encodes CASGLPGTGATDEAFF.

This clone came up a few times. The V gene is TRBV29-1, the J gene TRBJ2-1; possibly TRBD2 for D (6 bases). The CDR3 has 11 residues. The ends were cut back, 5 bases at V and 8 bases at J, with 10 bases in the middle. CDR1 is SQVTM and CDR2 is ANQGSEA in the germline V gene. In nucleotides, the CDR3 is TGCAGCGTTACGTCTAGCGATGAGCAGTTCTTC. Its translation: CSVTSSDEQFF.